Listed below are T cell receptor beta chains from one sample, sequenced in a study of post-analysis software for immune sequencing data. TCRdb redid the calling of the PCR reads with MiXCR, one entry per CDR3 protein. There are roughly 870,000 distinct CDR3 sequences in the sample; 53% occur only once, and around 4.5% lies in the top ten. Source material: blood. The receptors shown here come from a girl aged 10 to 17 with multiple sclerosis. CDR3s include the opening cysteine and the closing phenylalanine or tryptophan. The D gene is left open where the match is weak. Expanded clones get a size class; other rows say once, few or many, or leave the size out.

d_gene	abundance	j_gene	v_gene	len	CDR3aa	CDR3nt
.	.	TRBJ2-7	TRBV29-1	14	CSVAGQGFSYEQYF	TGCAGCGTTGCCGGCCAGGGTTTTTCCTACGAGCAGTACTTC
.	once	TRBJ2-1	TRBV6-4	13	CASSESPANEQFF	TGTGCCAGCAGTGAGTCTCCGGCAAATGAGCAGTTCTTC
.	once	TRBJ2-7	TRBV12-3/TRBV12-4	14	CASRLDSASYEQYF	TGTGCCAGCAGATTAGACTCCGCCTCCTACGAGCAGTACTTC
TRBD2	few	TRBJ2-1	TRBV4-2	16	CASSPVGLAGINEQFF	TGTGCCAGCAGCCCAGTGGGACTAGCGGGGATCAATGAGCAGTTCTTC
.	.	TRBJ2-7	TRBV20-1	14	CSATHTGTWYEQYF	TGCAGTGCAACCCACACCGGGACCTGGTACGAGCAGTACTTC
.	.	TRBJ2-3	TRBV29-1	14	CSVAGGQGRNTQYF	TGCAGCGTTGCGGGAGGACAGGGAAGGAATACGCAGTATTTT
TRBD1	.	TRBJ1-2	TRBV28	13	CTLFTGAPSGYTF	TGTACCTTATTTACAGGGGCCCCGAGCGGCTACACCTTC
.	few	TRBJ2-7	TRBV7-9	17	CASSHTLSQVTYYEQYF	TGTGCCAGCAGCCATACTTTGTCGCAGGTTACCTACTACGAGCAGTACTTC
.	.	TRBJ2-7	TRBV7-3	15	CASSLSSNGPYEQYF	TGTGCCAGCAGCTTAAGTTCCAACGGGCCCTACGAGCAGTACTTC
TRBD2	few	TRBJ2-1	TRBV3-1	18	CASSQSGTSVAAGNEQFF	TGTGCCAGCAGCCAGTCCGGGACTAGCGTCGCCGCGGGAAATGAGCAGTTCTTC
.	.	TRBJ2-7	TRBV7-9	13	CASSFVYRDEQYF	TGTGCCAGCAGCTTCGTTTACAGGGACGAGCAGTACTTC
.	.	TRBJ2-7	TRBV29-1	13	CSAQTENSYEQYF	TGCAGCGCCCAGACAGAGAACTCCTACGAGCAGTACTTC
TRBD2	few	TRBJ2-7	TRBV14	17	CASSQERGGLSSYEQYF	TGTGCCAGCAGCCAAGAGCGGGGGGGTCTTAGCTCCTACGAGCAGTACTTC
.	.	TRBJ2-2	TRBV29-1	11	CSYTHTGELFF	TGCAGCTACACACACACCGGGGAGCTGTTTTTT
TRBD2	.	TRBJ2-5	TRBV5-1	16	CASTARALGLEETQYF	TGCGCCAGCACCGCTAGAGCCCTGGGACTAGAGGAGACCCAGTACTTC
TRBD1	.	TRBJ1-4	TRBV5-1	14	CASSTGTGTEKLFF	TGCGCCAGCAGCACCGGGACAGGGACTGAAAAACTGTTTTTT
.	few	TRBJ2-7	TRBV21-1	12	CASAGTPYEQYF	TGTGCCAGCGCAGGGACCCCCTACGAGCAGTACTTC
.	.	TRBJ1-5	TRBV5-1	13	CASSLDIDQPQHF	TGCGCCAGCAGCTTGGACATCGATCAGCCCCAGCATTTT
TRBD2	.	TRBJ2-5	TRBV4-2	15	CASSKPGLALETQYF	TGTGCCAGCAGTAAACCGGGACTAGCTCTAGAGACCCAGTACTTC
.	.	TRBJ2-1	TRBV4-1	15	CASSQGVVTYNEQFF	TGCGCCAGCAGCCAAGGAGTGGTGACCTACAATGAGCAGTTCTTC
TRBD2	.	TRBJ2-7	TRBV9	16	CTSSVEPSGITYEQYF	TGTACCAGCAGCGTAGAACCTAGCGGGATCACCTACGAGCAGTACTTC
TRBD2	.	TRBJ2-3	TRBV2	18	CASSDSSGREVSTDTQYF	TGTGCCAGCAGTGACTCTAGCGGGAGAGAAGTTAGCACAGATACGCAGTATTTT